This T cell receptor beta chain was recovered during a study of a mutant IDH1 vaccine in newly diagnosed glioma. Time point described: week 47, end of study. In the vaccine, a single dose held 300 ug of the mutant IDH1 20-mer peptide, along with topical imiquimod. Assay: immunoSEQ multiplex PCR; the TCRdb copy retains only in-frame clones and omits some. The data show 90,000 to 100,000 clones, with approximately 89% seen just once and 0.7% to 0.95% held by the top ten. This CDR3 has 15 amino acids. Germline-derived CDR1 and CDR2 are ENHRY and SYGVKD. The V and J ends lost 2 bases and 3 bases respectively, with 11 bases between them. As to this clone: Its target is not known.

The V call is TRBV10-3, the J call TRBJ2-1; weak D call: TRBD2 (6 bases). This TCR was sampled from a woman aged 50 to 65 with glioma. The starting material was PBMCs, obtained from a glioma patient whose treatment included an IDH1 peptide vaccine. Here the CDR3 reads CAISERSGHYNEQFF. CDR3 coding DNA: TGTGCCATCAGTGAGCGTAGCGGCCACTACAATGAGCAGTTCTTC.